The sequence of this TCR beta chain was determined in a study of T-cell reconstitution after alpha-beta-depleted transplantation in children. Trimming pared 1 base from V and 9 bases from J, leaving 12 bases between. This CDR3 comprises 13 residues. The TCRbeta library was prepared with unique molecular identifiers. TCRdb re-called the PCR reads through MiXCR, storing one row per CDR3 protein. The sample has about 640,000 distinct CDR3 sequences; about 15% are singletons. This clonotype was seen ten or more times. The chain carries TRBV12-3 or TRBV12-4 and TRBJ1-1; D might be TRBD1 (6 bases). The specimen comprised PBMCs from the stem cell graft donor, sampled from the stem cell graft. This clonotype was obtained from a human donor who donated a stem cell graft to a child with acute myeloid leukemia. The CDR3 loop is CASSLVGGYKAFF. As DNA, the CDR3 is TGTGCCAGCAGTTTAGTAGGGGGGTACAAAGCTTTCTTT.